This TCR beta chain was documented in a study of Graves' ophthalmopathy and Graves' hyperthyroidism. CDR3 length equals 14 residues. Trimming left V 3 bases short and J 3 bases short, with 12 bases between. This clonotype came up many times. Its antigen is still unknown. General study findings and limits: Most clonotypes expanded in thyroid above 0.001 frequency were present in blood too.

Orbital computed tomography, thyroid ultrasound, TRAb, serum thyroxine and clinical symptoms formed the basis of diagnosis. Researchers took RNA transcripts and amplified TCR beta CDR3 regions from them. After a first-round RT-PCR with HTBI primers, a second-round multiplex PCR was run. TCRdb reprocessed the multiplex PCR reads via MiXCR and lists one record per CDR3 protein. The sample shows about 480,000 distinct CDR3 sequences, under 15% of them seen only once. The source material was blood. This sequence originates from a woman younger than 45 with Graves' ophthalmopathy. The chain has TRBV12-3 or TRBV12-4 and TRBJ2-7; possible D gene TRBD2, 5 bases. The CDR3 reads CASSFAERGYEQYF. The CDR3 bases are TGTGCCAGCAGTTTCGCTGAACGGGGCTACGAGCAGTACTTC.